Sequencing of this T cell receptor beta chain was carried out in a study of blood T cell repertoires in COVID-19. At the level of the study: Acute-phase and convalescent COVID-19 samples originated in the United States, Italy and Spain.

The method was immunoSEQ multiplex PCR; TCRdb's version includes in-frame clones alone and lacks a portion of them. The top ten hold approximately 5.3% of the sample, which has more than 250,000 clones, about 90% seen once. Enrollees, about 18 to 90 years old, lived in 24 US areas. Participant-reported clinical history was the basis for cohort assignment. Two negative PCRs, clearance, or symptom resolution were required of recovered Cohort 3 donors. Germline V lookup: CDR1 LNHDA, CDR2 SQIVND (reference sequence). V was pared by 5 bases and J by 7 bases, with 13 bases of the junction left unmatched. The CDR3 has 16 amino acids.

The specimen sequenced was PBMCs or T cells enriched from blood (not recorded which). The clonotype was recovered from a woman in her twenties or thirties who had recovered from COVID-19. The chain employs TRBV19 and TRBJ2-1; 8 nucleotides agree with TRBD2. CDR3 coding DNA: TGTGCCAGTAGTTCCACCCCCCGGGGGGGCCAGAATGAGCAGTTCTTC. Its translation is CASSSTPRGGQNEQFF.